This TCR beta chain stems from a study of blood T cell repertoires in COVID-19. Data came from immunoSEQ multiplex PCR; TCRdb stores just in-frame clones and leaves some out. The repertoire includes about 200,000 clones, 86% of them detected once, and 5.6% sits in the top ten. Membership in each cohort depended on participant-reported clinical history. This TCR was sampled from a man aged 35 to 55 with acute COVID-19. Material for sequencing was PBMCs or T cells enriched from blood (not recorded which).

The CDR3 here is CASSYSGTARLNEQFF. In DNA form, the CDR3 reads TGTGCCAGCAGTTACTCGGGGACAGCCCGCTTAAATGAGCAGTTCTTC. The rearrangement links TRBV6-2 or TRBV6-3 to TRBJ2-1; 7 positions agree with TRBD1. The V gene end was trimmed by 0 bases and the J gene end by 7 bases; junction bases not matched to a gene: 9. Germline CDR1 is MNHEY and CDR2 is SVGEGT. CDR3 size: 16 residues.